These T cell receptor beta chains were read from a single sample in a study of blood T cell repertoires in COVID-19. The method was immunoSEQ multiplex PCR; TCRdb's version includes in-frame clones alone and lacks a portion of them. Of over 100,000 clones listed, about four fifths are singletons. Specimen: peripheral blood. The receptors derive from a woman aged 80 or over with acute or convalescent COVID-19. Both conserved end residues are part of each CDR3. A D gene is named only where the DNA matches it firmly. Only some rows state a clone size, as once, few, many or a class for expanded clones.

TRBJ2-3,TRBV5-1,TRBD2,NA,TGCGCCAGCAGCCTAGCGGGAGTTCGCACAGATACGCAGTATTTT,CASSLAGVRTDTQYF
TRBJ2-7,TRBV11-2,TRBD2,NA,TGTGCCAGCAGCTTAGTGGGTGGGGGGGGCTCCTACGAGCAGTACTTC,CASSLVGGGGSYEQYF
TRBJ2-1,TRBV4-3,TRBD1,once,TGCGCCAGCAGCCAAGGGTGGGACAGGGGAGGCTACAATGAGCAGTTCTTC,CASSQGWDRGGYNEQFF
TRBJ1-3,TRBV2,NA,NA,TGTGCCAGCAGTGAGTCTCTCCTGGCGGTTGGTAACACCATATATTTT,CASSESLLAVGNTIYF
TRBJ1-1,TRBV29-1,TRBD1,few,TGCAGCGTCACAACAGGGGGCAACACTGAAGCTTTCTTT,CSVTTGGNTEAFF
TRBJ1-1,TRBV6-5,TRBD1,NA,TGTGCCAGCAGATCCAACGGACAGGGGAAAGCTTTCTTT,CASRSNGQGKAFF
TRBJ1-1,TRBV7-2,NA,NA,TGTGCCAGCAGCCCAGGGATGGCTGAAGCTTTCTTT,CASSPGMAEAFF
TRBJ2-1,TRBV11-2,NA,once,TGTGCCAGCAGCCAAGGGGTGCAAAATGAGCAGTTCTTC,CASSQGVQNEQFF
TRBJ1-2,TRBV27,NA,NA,TGTGCCAGCAGTTTATGGGCGGGGGCCTATGGCTACACCTTC,CASSLWAGAYGYTF
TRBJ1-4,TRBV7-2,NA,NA,TGTGCCAGCAGCTTACAGTCACAGGCTAATGAAAAACTGTTTTTT,CASSLQSQANEKLFF
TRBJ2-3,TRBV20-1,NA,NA,TGCAGTGCTAGTCGGGACTCAGATTCCACAGATACGCAGTATTTT,CSASRDSDSTDTQYF
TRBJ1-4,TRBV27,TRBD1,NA,TGTGCCAGCAGCCCGGGACAGGGTGTTGAAAAACTGTTTTTT,CASSPGQGVEKLFF
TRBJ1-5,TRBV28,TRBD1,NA,TGTGCCAGCAGACAAGACAGGGTCTGGGCTAATCAGCCCCAGCATTTT,CASRQDRVWANQPQHF
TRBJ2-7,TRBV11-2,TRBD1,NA,TGTGCCAGCAGCTTAGAAGGGGGACAGGGGGCGAGGGAGCAGTACTTC,CASSLEGGQGAREQYF
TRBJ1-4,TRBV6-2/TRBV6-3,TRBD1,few,TGTGCCAGCAGTTATCCAGGGGGGCCAACTAATGAAAAACTGTTTTTT,CASSYPGGPTNEKLFF
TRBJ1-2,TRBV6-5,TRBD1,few,TGTGCCAGCAGTCCCGGGACAGGGGGAAGCTACACCTTC,CASSPGTGGSYTF
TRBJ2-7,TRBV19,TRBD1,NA,TGTGCCAGTAGTATAACGACAGGGGTTTCCTACGAGCAGTACTTC,CASSITTGVSYEQYF
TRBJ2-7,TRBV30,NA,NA,TGTGCCTGGAGTGGCCAGTTAAACTACGAGCAGTACTTC,CAWSGQLNYEQYF
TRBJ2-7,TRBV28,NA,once,TGTGCCAGCAGTTTAGGCGGGGACGGTGCCTACGAGCAGTACTTC,CASSLGGDGAYEQYF
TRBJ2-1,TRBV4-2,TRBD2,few,TGTGCCAGCAGCCAAGATCTGGTAGCGGGGGGCATGGTTGGGGAGCAGTTCTTC,CASSQDLVAGGMVGEQFF
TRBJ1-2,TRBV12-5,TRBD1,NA,TGTGCTAGTGGTGTGGACAGGGTTTACTACACCTTC,CASGVDRVYYTF
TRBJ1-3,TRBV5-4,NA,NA,TGTGCCAGCAGCGAAACAGGGTCTGGAAACACCATATATTTT,CASSETGSGNTIYF
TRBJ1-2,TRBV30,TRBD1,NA,TGTGCCTGGAGTGTACTCGGACAGGGATTGAACTATGGCTACACCTTC,CAWSVLGQGLNYGYTF
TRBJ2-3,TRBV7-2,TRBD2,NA,TGTGCCAGCAGCTTGAGCGGGGCCCCCACAGATACGCAGTATTTT,CASSLSGAPTDTQYF
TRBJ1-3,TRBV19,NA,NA,TGTGCCAGTAAGGGGGGGGGACTGCTCTCTGGAAACACCATATATTTT,CASKGGGLLSGNTIYF
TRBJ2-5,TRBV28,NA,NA,TGTGCCAGCAAAGGAGTAGAGACCCAGTACTTC,CASKGVETQYF